These 5 T cell receptor beta chains originate from one sample sequenced in a study of cytomegalovirus exposure and HLA in healthy donors. Amplification used 60 Vbeta primers and 13 Jbeta primers. Sequenced by immunoSEQ multiplex PCR; TCRdb stores in-frame clones only, minus some. The table has approximately 190,000 clones, 78% seen once; the top ten hold approximately 5.4%. The specimen sequenced was PBMCs. These receptors were obtained from a woman younger than 45 in good health and CMV-seropositive.

The chain links TRBV7-9 to TRBJ2-6, with TRBD2 identical over 11 bases. Germline CDR1 reads SEHNR; CDR2 reads FQNEAQ (reference sequence). The CDR3 runs to 17 residues. With 5 bases clipped from V and 0 bases from J, the junction kept 3 bases outside the gene matches. CDR3 amino acids: CASSGLAGDSGANVLTF. CDR3 DNA: TGTGCCAGCAGCGGACTAGCGGGCGACTCTGGGGCCAACGTCCTGACTTTC.

The V call is TRBV10-3, the J call TRBJ2-5; 10 nucleotides agree with TRBD2. V shed 3 bases, J shed 3 bases, and the junction held 7 bases outside the gene matches. This CDR3 has 16 amino acids. Germline assignment: CDR1 ENHRY and CDR2 SYGVKD. The chain's CDR3 is CAISDTPAGGKETQYF. The CDR3 DNA is TGTGCCATCAGTGACACTCCAGCGGGGGGGAAAGAGACCCAGTACTTC.

The chain links TRBV4-3 to TRBJ1-4, with TRBD1 matching over 9 bases. The trim removed 3 bases at V and 0 bases at J, leaving 11 bases unmatched. CDR1 LGHNA and CDR2 YSLEER come from the germline V gene. The CDR3 spans 19 residues. The CDR3 DNA sequence: TGCGCCAGCAGCCAGAAACAGGGGGCGCTTTTCGCAACTAATGAAAAACTGTTTTTT. Its protein is CASSQKQGALFATNEKLFF.

The genes are TRBV7-9 and TRBJ1-4, with unresolved D. CDR1 and CDR2 from the germline V gene are SEHNR and FQNEAQ (reference sequence). The V end was cut by 6 bases, the J end by 0 bases, with 11 bases between. CDR3 length: 15 residues. CDR3 DNA sequence: TGTGCCAGCAGTCAACTCACCTCAACTAATGAAAAACTGTTTTTT. It codes for CASSQLTSTNEKLFF.

The chain employs TRBV27 and TRBJ1-4; D gene unclear. The CDR3 extends over 14 amino acids. Germline V lookup: CDR1 MNHEY, CDR2 SMNVEV (reference sequence). Trimming took off 5 bases at V and 7 bases at J, with 14 bases between the two ends. Written as DNA, the CDR3 is TGTGCCAGCAGTGTATTCTCGCGGAGTGAAAAACTGTTTTTT. This sequence encodes CASSVFSRSEKLFF.